This entry features one T cell receptor (beta chain) sequence. This clonotype appeared a single time. No cognate antigen has been identified for it. A single base separates this from a much larger clone, so it may be a read error. Including cysteine and phenylalanine, the CDR3 has 16 amino acids. Only the CDR3 DNA stays, 48 bases, in frame from base 1. At the junction V is shortened by 5 bases and J by 0 bases; bases outside the gene matches: 9. From the germline V gene (reference sequence), CDR1 is DFQATT and CDR2 is SNEGSKA. This entry comes from a study of tumor and adjacent non-tumor tissue in lung cancer (dated by TCRdb to 2017 to 2018). Turning to the overall study: Patients with adenocarcinoma (roughly 12), squamous cell carcinoma (2) and small cell lung cancer (1) were included in the cohort. The 15 enrolled patients, of whom some ten were men and 5 were women, were aged about 31 to 85 years and were diagnosed with TNM stage I to III disease. A total of approximately 130,000,000 productive TCRbeta reads were generated by sequencing, corresponding to an average of around 4 million reads per sample. The study compared bulk TCRbeta repertoires from lung tumor tissue and matched distant non-tumor lung tissue of over 13 lung cancer patients. TCRbeta CDR3 sequencing was performed on 30 to 35 paired specimens, with one tumor sample and one normal lung sample collected per patient.

RNA was isolated from bulk, unsorted tissue, and RNA quality was assessed with a NanoDrop ND-1000 and an Agilent 2100. All donors had newly diagnosed lung cancer, had not received prior chemotherapy, and were admitted for thoracic surgery in China between August and November 2014. The study excluded patients who had received radiotherapy or chemotherapy before or who had another cancer at the same time. Pieces of surgical tissue measuring about 1-2.3 cm3 were kept in RNAlater solution and held at -80 degrees C until needed. Broader findings and caveats from the paper: With only roughly 16 patients in the cohort, the authors noted that larger samples and more detailed clinical data are needed. TCR diversity was significantly higher in younger patients, and greater tumor TCR diversity was associated with shorter overall survival and shorter disease-free survival. The methods do not name the sequencing platform or mention unique molecular identifiers. Significantly higher TCR diversity (inverse Simpson) was observed in tumor tissue than in normal lung tissue (approximately 430 vs 150, P = 0.0075, Mann-Whitney U test). A significantly larger cumulative share of the repertoire was made up by the top 100 clones in normal lung than in tumor tissue. Peripheral blood was not sequenced, so blood TCRbeta repertoires in these lung cancer patients were not examined.

Preparation of the library involved multiplex PCR. The sequencer listed for this sample is Illumina HiSeq 2500. TCRbeta libraries were built by three rounds of nested PCR using primers (Table S4), following protocols modified from ARM-PCR. Before sequencing, PCR products in the 200-500 bp range were cut out of the gel and cleaned up using the QIAquick gel extraction kit. The paper's processing steps were these. Reads were cleaned using Trimmomatic, were merged into complete CDR3 sequences using FLASH, and were assigned to V(D)J germline segments using MiTCR. Clonal diversity was computed as the inverse Simpson's index with VDJtools. In-frame sequences without a premature stop codon were defined as productive reads. In TCRdb, the public reads were trimmed at Q25 with fastp and aligned with MiXCR, with productive beta chains retained. Here each entry gathers all rows of one CDR3 protein and keeps the most common genes and DNA. What appears here as the V and J calls and clone size reflects TCRdb's work, not the paper's. The sample includes approximately 140,000 distinct CDR3 sequences, with around 65% observed a single time. 18% of the sample belongs to the ten largest clones.

The sequencing input was lung tumor tissue. The chain is assembled from TRBV20-1 and TRBJ2-1; 8 bases in the junction line up with TRBD1. The source is a man in his fifties or sixties with small cell lung cancer. The DNA sequence reads TGCAGTGCTGGGACAGGAGTCTCGAGCTCCTACAATGAGCAGTTCTTC. Translated, this gives CSAGTGVSSSYNEQFF.